The 29 T cell receptor beta chains listed next were all sequenced from one sample in a study of blood T cell repertoires in COVID-19. Sequencing was performed with immunoSEQ multiplex PCR; in TCRdb, only in-frame clones are kept and a portion is missing. This sample has about 110,000 clones; roughly 79% occur once, and the top ten carry roughly 10%. Sequenced sample: peripheral blood. These receptors were taken from a woman aged 70-85 years with acute or convalescent COVID-19.

The chain recombines TRBV19 with TRBJ1-1; TRBD1 might be the D (5 bases). The CDR3 contains 14 residues. Trimming took off 3 bases at V and 4 bases at J, with 12 bases between the two ends. Germline values: CDR1 LNHDA, CDR2 SQIVND (reference sequence). The CDR3 loop is CASSIPGGITEAFF. The CDR3 DNA reads TGTGCCAGTAGTATCCCGGGGGGGATCACTGAAGCTTTCTTT.

V usage is TRBV19 and J usage is TRBJ1-1, with unresolved D. Trimming removed 3 bases at V and 2 bases at J, with 13 bases between. The V gene's germline CDR1 is LNHDA and CDR2 SQIVND (reference sequence). This CDR3 has 15 amino acids. CDR3 amino acids: CASSIHWQVNTEAFF. CDR3 in DNA: TGTGCCAGTAGTATCCATTGGCAGGTCAACACTGAAGCTTTCTTT. Complete variable domain (other parts from reference TRBV19 and TRBJ1-1): DGGITQSPKYLFRKEGQNVTLSCEQNLNHDAMYWYRQDPGQGLRLIYYSQIVNDFQKGDIAEGYSVSREKKESFPLTVTSAQKNPTAFYLCASSIHWQVNTEAFFGQGTRLTVV.

V usage is TRBV28 and J usage is TRBJ1-1; D ambiguous. V gave up 6 bases and J gave up 6 bases, with 14 bases separating them. Germline lookup yields CDR1 MDHEN and CDR2 SYDVKM. The CDR3 loop spans 13 amino acids. CDR3 loop: CASRNELNAEAFF. The CDR3 bases are TGTGCCAGCAGGAATGAGTTAAACGCTGAAGCTTTCTTT.

In nucleotides, the CDR3 is TGTGCCAGCAGCCTTACAGGGGGATCGGGCAATGAGCAGTTCTTC. This sequence encodes CASSLTGGSGNEQFF. The V call is TRBV7-2, the J call TRBJ2-1; 8 bases are a match to TRBD1. From germline, CDR1 is SGHTA and CDR2 FQGNSA. Germline trimming cut 5 bases from V and 6 bases from J; bases unmatched to any gene: 9. The CDR3 loop spans 15 amino acids.

This chain connects TRBV18 to TRBJ1-2; a weak D match, TRBD1 (5 bases). This CDR3 spans 16 amino acids. The V gene lost 6 bases and the J gene lost 4 bases, with 21 bases spanning the gap. Germline V gene lookup returns CDR1 KGHSH and CDR2 LQKENI. The CDR3 sequence is CASSPKDTGLAYGYTF. As DNA, the CDR3 is TGTGCCAGCTCTCCAAAGGATACAGGTTTGGCCTATGGCTACACCTTC.

This clone was seen more than once but under ten times. The CDR3 is CASSQSTGVQRTGELFF. In nucleotides, the CDR3 is TGTGCCAGCAGTCAATCTACAGGGGTGCAGCGCACCGGGGAGCTGTTTTTT. The gene calls are TRBV28 and TRBJ2-2, with 7 bases aligning to TRBD1. CDR1 MDHEN and CDR2 SYDVKM come from the germline V gene. This CDR3 comprises 17 residues. Unmatched junction bases numbered 13, after V lost 5 bases and J lost 4 bases.

V is TRBV5-1 and J is TRBJ2-1, with 10 bases matching TRBD2. Germline trimming cut 4 bases from V and 6 bases from J; bases unmatched to any gene: 10. CDR3 size: 16 residues. Germline assignment: CDR1 SGHRS and CDR2 YFSETQ. CDR3 amino acids: CASSPPLSGGANEQFF. The CDR3, as DNA: TGCGCCAGCAGCCCCCCCCTGAGCGGGGGGGCCAATGAGCAGTTCTTC.

This chain uses TRBV18 with TRBJ2-3, with TRBD1 matching over 12 bases. V trimming: 5 bases; J trimming: 4 bases; junction bases outside the gene matches: 4. The CDR3 contains 15 residues. Looked up from germline, CDR1 is KGHSH and CDR2 is LQKENI. CDR3 sequence (DNA): TGTGCCAGCTCATGGGGACAGGGGGCCCCAGATACGCAGTATTTT. The encoded protein is CASSWGQGAPDTQYF.

This chain links TRBV4-1 with TRBJ1-4; the match to TRBD1 covers 10 bases. CDR1 MGHRA and CDR2 YSYEKL come from the germline V gene. The CDR3 covers 17 residues. J was trimmed by 6 bases and V by 1 base; bases with no gene match: 8. The CDR3 reads CASSQVGTGAEDEKLFF. The CDR3 DNA is TGCGCCAGCAGCCAAGTTGGGACAGGGGCCGAAGATGAAAAACTGTTTTTT.

This rearrangement joins TRBV12-5 to TRBJ2-1, with 9 bases identical to TRBD2. The CDR3 covers 15 residues. V was clipped by 1 base and J by 9 bases; unmatched bases: 7. The germline V gene has CDR1 LGHNT and CDR2 FRNRAP. As DNA, the CDR3 is TGTGCTAGTGGTTTGGCCTCCGGGACTAGCTTTGAGCAGTTCTTC. Translating gives CASGLASGTSFEQFF.

V gene TRBV2 combines with J gene TRBJ2-3, with TRBD2 matching 10 bases. CDR1 is SNHLY and CDR2 is FYNNEI in the germline V gene. This CDR3 has 17 residues. Losses at the gene ends were 7 bases for V and 0 bases for J; bases not matched to a gene: 10. CDR3 sequence reads: CASIPEAGGYSTDTQYF. CDR3 coding DNA: TGTGCCAGCATCCCTGAAGCGGGGGGGTATAGCACAGATACGCAGTATTTT.

The chain recombines TRBV27 with TRBJ1-2; D gene uncertain. Germline assignment: CDR1 MNHEY and CDR2 SMNVEV (reference sequence). Trimming shortened V by 3 bases and J by 4 bases, and 12 bases separated the two germline ends. The length of the CDR3 is 14 residues. CDR3 nucleotides: TGTGCCAGCAGTTTGGCAAGTACAGCCTATGGCTACACCTTC. Protein: CASSLASTAYGYTF.

V and J are TRBV9 and TRBJ1-1; possible D gene TRBD1, 6 bases. In germline, CDR1 is SGDLS, CDR2 YYNGEE. Between the trimmed V and J ends, which lost 0 bases and 1 base, there was a span of 16 bases. The CDR3 is made up of 17 amino acids. The CDR3 region is CASSVGVRWGQNTEAFF. The CDR3 DNA sequence: TGTGCCAGCAGCGTAGGGGTCCGGTGGGGGCAGAACACTGAAGCTTTCTTT.

The rearrangement links TRBV28 to TRBJ1-2, with TRBD1 identical over 7 bases. The trim removed 2 bases at V and 8 bases at J, leaving 5 bases unmatched. Germline assignment: CDR1 MDHEN and CDR2 SYDVKM. CDR3 length: 13 residues. CDR3 sequence: CASSLTGARGYTF. The CDR3 region has the DNA TGTGCCAGCAGTTTAACAGGGGCTCGGGGCTACACCTTC.

The genes are TRBV19 and TRBJ2-3, with 8 bases matching TRBD2. The germline V gene encodes CDR1 LNHDA and CDR2 SQIVND (reference sequence). The CDR3 contains 15 residues. V was pared by 5 bases and J by 2 bases, with 6 bases of the junction left unmatched. The DNA of the CDR3 is TGTGCCAGTAGTTTCCCGGGACTAGACACAGATACGCAGTATTTT. Translated: CASSFPGLDTDTQYF. Full variable domain (remainder filled in from reference TRBV19 and TRBJ2-3): DGGITQSPKYLFRKEGQNVTLSCEQNLNHDAMYWYRQDPGQGLRLIYYSQIVNDFQKGDIAEGYSVSREKKESFPLTVTSAQKNPTAFYLCASSFPGLDTDTQYFGPGTRLTVL.

The chain carries TRBV4-1 and TRBJ1-6; 7 bases are shared with TRBD1. Germline V gives CDR1 MGHRA, CDR2 YSYEKL. The CDR3 has 16 amino acids. V was pared by 2 bases and J by 7 bases, with 8 bases of the junction left unmatched. The CDR3: CASSQTGDPRNSPLHF. CDR3 DNA: TGCGCCAGCAGCCAAACAGGGGACCCACGCAATTCACCCCTCCACTTT.

The gene calls are TRBV12-3 or TRBV12-4 and TRBJ2-7, with 9 bases aligning to TRBD2. Unmatched junction bases numbered 4, after V lost 8 bases and J lost 5 bases. The CDR3 extends over 12 amino acids. CDR3 loop: CASGLARDEQYF. CDR3 DNA sequence: TGTGCCAGCGGACTAGCGAGGGACGAGCAGTACTTC.

This chain connects TRBV29-1 to TRBJ2-3; D is uncertain. The V end lost 3 bases, the J end lost 1 base, and 20 bases lay between the germline ends. The CDR3 contains 17 residues. Per germline, CDR1 SQVTM and CDR2 ANQGSEA. This chain's CDR3 is CSVDGDSLSGGTDTQYF. The CDR3 DNA follows: TGCAGCGTTGATGGCGACTCATTATCCGGCGGCACAGATACGCAGTATTTT.

The V gene is TRBV3-1 (or the pseudogene TRBV3-2), the J gene TRBJ1-2; unclear D gene. From germline, CDR1 is LGHDT and CDR2 YNNKEL (reference sequence). The CDR3 totals 15 residues. Between the trimmed V and J ends, which lost 0 bases and 8 bases, there was a span of 16 bases. The CDR3 DNA reads as TGTGCCAGCAGCCAAGATAACACGCGGGCGAGCGGCTACACCTTC. It is translated as CASSQDNTRASGYTF.

The V gene is TRBV11-3, the J gene TRBJ1-1; possibly TRBD1 for D (6 bases). Germline V gene data show CDR1 as SGHNT and CDR2 as YENEEA. The germline V and J ends were trimmed by 2 bases and 3 bases, with 7 bases remaining between them. There are 13 residues in the CDR3. This chain's CDR3 is CASSLTGHTEAFF. The CDR3 DNA is TGTGCCAGCAGCTTAACAGGGCACACTGAAGCTTTCTTT.

The chain employs TRBV7-6 and TRBJ2-1, with TRBD2 matching over 7 bases. The CDR3 has 16 residues. V was pared by 5 bases and J by 4 bases, with 11 bases of the junction left unmatched. Germline values: CDR1 SGHVS, CDR2 FNYEAQ. As DNA, the CDR3 is TGTGCCAGCAGCCCGACGGGGGGTCAAGGGTACAATGAGCAGTTCTTC. Its translation is CASSPTGGQGYNEQFF.

The chain joins TRBV11-2 to TRBJ2-2; 7 nucleotides line up with TRBD2. V shed 1 base and J 7 bases; nucleotides not matched to a gene: 9. Germline V gene data show CDR1 as SGHAT and CDR2 as FQNNGV. This CDR3 region has 16 residues. The CDR3 DNA reads TGTGCCAGCAGCTTAGTTGTTTCGCGGGGGATCGGGGAGCTGTTTTTT. Encoded protein: CASSLVVSRGIGELFF.

This chain uses TRBV14 with TRBJ2-1, with 7 bases matching TRBD2. The CDR3 loop spans 15 amino acids. Per germline, CDR1 SGHDN and CDR2 FVKESK. V shed 0 bases and J 8 bases; nucleotides not matched to a gene: 7. The CDR3 is CASSQDRPSGYEQFF. The CDR3 coding sequence is TGTGCCAGCAGCCAAGATAGGCCTAGCGGTTATGAGCAGTTCTTC.

J is TRBJ1-4 and V is TRBV30; D remains ambiguous. Germline-derived CDR1 and CDR2 are GTSNPN and SVGIG (reference sequence). This CDR3 contains 13 residues. Deletions cut 2 bases from V and 6 bases from J, with 10 bases between. Here the CDR3 DNA reads TGTGCCTGGAGTTTTAAACAGCATGAAAAACTGTTTTTT. As protein: CAWSFKQHEKLFF.

The chain couples TRBV19 to TRBJ2-3; the D is unclear. This CDR3 has 13 residues. Deletions cut 8 bases from V and 2 bases from J, with 11 bases between. The V gene's germline CDR1 is LNHDA and CDR2 SQIVND (reference sequence). The CDR3 spells CASARVPTDTQYF. The CDR3 region has the DNA TGTGCCAGTGCCCGGGTCCCCACAGATACGCAGTATTTT.

This sequence joins TRBV28 and TRBJ2-3, with a weak D call TRBD2 (5 bases). The CDR3 contains 15 residues. Trimming left V 8 bases short and J 2 bases short, with 17 bases between. Germline V gene sequence: CDR1 MDHEN, CDR2 SYDVKM. In nucleotides, the CDR3 is TGTGCCAGCTCCCGACCCGGGGAACCCACAGATACGCAGTATTTT. Translation: CASSRPGEPTDTQYF.

This sequence joins TRBV6-5 and TRBJ1-2, with D maybe TRBD1 (5 bases). Deletions cut 0 bases from V and 2 bases from J, with 7 bases between. CDR3 length: 14 amino acids. The V gene's germline CDR1 is MNHEY and CDR2 SVGAGI. CDR3 bases: TGTGCCAGCAGTTACTCGACAGACAACTATGGCTACACCTTC. This encodes CASSYSTDNYGYTF.

The chain has TRBV10-3 and TRBJ1-2, with D possibly being TRBD1 (6 bases). The V gene lost 2 bases and the J gene lost 6 bases, with 16 bases spanning the gap. Germline CDR1 is ENHRY and CDR2 is SYGVKD. The CDR3 contains 15 residues. As DNA, the CDR3 is TGTGCCATCAGTGAGGGGCGGCGGGGGGCTCATGGCTACACCTTC. It yields the protein CAISEGRRGAHGYTF.

This clone was observed at least ten times. V gene TRBV29-1 combines with J gene TRBJ2-2, with D perhaps TRBD1 (6 bases). The CDR3 contains 14 residues. V shed 7 bases and J shed 3 bases, with 15 bases lying between them. Germline V CDR1 and CDR2: SQVTM, ANQGSEA. The CDR3: CSAEYRADTGELFF. CDR3 nucleotide sequence: TGCAGCGCTGAGTACAGGGCGGACACCGGGGAGCTGTTTTTT.